This TCR beta chain originates from a study of CXCR3-negative and CXCR3-positive naive CD8 T cells. Study findings and constraints: Both of the naive subsets showed about the same high diversity, but memory CD8+ cells had much less. Similar TRBV-TRBJ usage characterized naive CXCR3-negative and CXCR3-positive cells; memory cells differed. Naive subsets showed comparable surface CD5, and TCR interaction strength was also inferred from TRB CDR3 physicochemistry.

Each TRB cDNA library was prepared by 5' RACE (with UMI labels). From its re-call of the 5' RACE reads, TCRdb lists each CDR3 protein once, without DNA. The clone table shows about 40,000 distinct CDR3 sequences, with the ten largest holding 6% to 8.5%. The CDR3 sequence is 15 residues long. The V gene's germline CDR1 is SQVTM and CDR2 ANQGSEA. As for this clonotype: Its antigen is as yet unknown.

Sequences were obtained from memory CD8+ T cells from blood. The V and J genes are TRBV29-1 and TRBJ1-4; absent DNA, TCRdb's TRBD1 call cannot be checked. The sequence was obtained from a human donor in good health. Some clones in this sample may be carry-over from other donors' samples. The CDR3 sequence is CSVPLDGGSNEKLFF.